The 20 T cell receptor beta chains listed next were all sequenced from one sample in a study of blood T cell repertoires in COVID-19. Clones were read by immunoSEQ multiplex PCR, and TCRdb kept only the in-frame ones, dropping some. The repertoire holds 95,000 to 100,000 clones, roughly four fifths seen once, with 24% in the top ten. Sequencing input: peripheral blood. All receptors derive from a human donor in a cohort sampled during active COVID-19.

The gene calls are TRBV7-8 and TRBJ2-2; TRBD2 matches 13 bases. There are 17 residues in the CDR3. The V and J ends lost 5 bases and 1 base, in that order; junction bases with no gene match: 4. Germline lookup yields CDR1 SGHVS and CDR2 FQNEAQ. In DNA, the CDR3 is TGTGCCAGCAGCCCCTGGACTAGCGGGAGGAACACCGGGGAGCTGTTTTTT. Its protein product is CASSPWTSGRNTGELFF. Full variable domain (missing parts from reference TRBV7-8 and TRBJ2-2): GAGVSQSPRYKVAKRGQDVALRCDPISGHVSLFWYQQALGQGPEFLTYFQNEAQLDKSGLPSDRFFAERPEGSVSTLKIQRTQQEDSAVYLCASSPWTSGRNTGELFFGEGSRLTVL.

This clone was counted a few times. This chain connects TRBV5-5 to TRBJ2-3, with no clear D. CDR3 length equals 12 residues. The ends were cut back, 4 bases at V and 6 bases at J, with 9 bases in the middle. CDR1 SGHKS and CDR2 YYEKEE come from the germline V gene (reference sequence). CDR3 loop: CASSPFQDTQYF. The CDR3 coding sequence is TGTGCCAGCAGCCCTTTCCAGGATACGCAGTATTTT.

The chain employs TRBV7-9 and TRBJ2-1; 11 nucleotides agree with TRBD2. The CDR3 runs to 16 residues. V lost 4 bases and J lost 5; bases outside the gene matches: 7. Germline CDR1 SEHNR, CDR2 FQNEAQ (reference sequence). For the CDR3, the DNA is TGTGCCAGCAGCTCCCCCGGGACTAGCGGAGACAATGAGCAGTTCTTC. Protein: CASSSPGTSGDNEQFF.

This sequence joins TRBV10-3 and TRBJ1-2; D uncertain. The germline V gene has CDR1 ENHRY and CDR2 SYGVKD. The germline V and J ends were trimmed by 2 bases and 6 bases, with 13 bases remaining between them. The CDR3 extends over 14 amino acids. For the CDR3, the DNA is TGTGCCATCAGTGAGCTGCTATTGGAGAATGGCTACACCTTC. Its protein product is CAISELLLENGYTF.

DNA of the CDR3: TGTGCCAGCAGCTTCTTGACTAGCGGGAGCTCCTACAATGAGCAGTTCTTC. The encoded protein is CASSFLTSGSSYNEQFF. V usage is TRBV7-9 and J usage is TRBJ2-1; 12 nucleotides match TRBD2. The germline V gene encodes CDR1 SEHNR and CDR2 FQNEAQ (reference sequence). The CDR3 extends over 17 amino acids. V trimming: 3 bases; J trimming: 0 bases; junction bases outside the gene matches: 3.

The chain combines TRBV28 with TRBJ1-6; D may be TRBD1 (5 bases). The V gene lost 2 bases and the J gene lost 7 bases, with 18 bases spanning the gap. This CDR3 contains 17 residues. Germline V CDR1 and CDR2: MDHEN, SYDVKM. CDR3 nucleotide sequence: TGTGCCAGCAGTTTAAGGCCGGCAGGGATACTAAATTCACCCCTCCACTTT. Its protein is CASSLRPAGILNSPLHF.

The J gene is TRBJ1-5, the V gene TRBV4-1, with D maybe TRBD1 (5 bases). V lost 5 bases, J lost 5 bases, and 16 bases lay in between. Germline CDR1 and CDR2: MGHRA and YSYEKL. There are 15 residues in the CDR3. CDR3 sequence reads: CASSSQAGDDQPQHF. In DNA form, the CDR3 reads TGCGCCAGCAGCTCCCAAGCGGGGGATGATCAGCCCCAGCATTTT.

The chain combines TRBV29-1 with TRBJ1-2; 7 nucleotides line up with TRBD1. CDR3 length: 12 amino acids. The V gene's germline CDR1 is SQVTM and CDR2 ANQGSEA. The V gene end was trimmed by 7 bases and the J gene end by 4 bases; junction bases not matched to a gene: 6. The CDR3 reads CSAGQEIYGYTF. The CDR3 nucleotides are TGCAGCGCTGGACAGGAGATCTATGGCTACACCTTC. Full variable domain (remainder filled in from reference TRBV29-1 and TRBJ1-2): SAVISQKPSRDICQRGTSLTIQCQVDSQVTMMFWYRQQPGQSLTLIATANQGSEATYESGFVIDKFPISRPNLTFSTLTVSNMSPEDSSIYLCSAGQEIYGYTFGSGTRLTVV.

The chain recombines TRBV7-9 with TRBJ2-5, with 10 bases that match TRBD2. This CDR3 is built from 17 residues. Germline lookup yields CDR1 SEHNR and CDR2 FQNEAQ (reference sequence). After removal of 2 bases from V and 1 base from J, the junction contained 7 bases not matched to a gene. CDR3 bases: TGTGCCAGCAGCTTATCTTTAACTAGCGGGGTCCAAGAGACCCAGTACTTC. This sequence encodes CASSLSLTSGVQETQYF. Full variable domain (outside the CDR3, taken from reference TRBV7-9 and TRBJ2-5): DTGVSQNPRHKITKRGQNVTFRCDPISEHNRLYWYRQTLGQGPEFLTYFQNEAQLEKSRLLSDRFSAERPKGSFSTLEIQRTEQGDSAMYLCASSLSLTSGVQETQYFGPGTRLLVL.

The rearrangement joins TRBV3-1 (or the pseudogene TRBV3-2) to TRBJ2-7; D unresolved. V was pared by 4 bases and J by 3 bases, with 13 bases between. Per germline, CDR1 LGHDT and CDR2 YNNKEL (reference sequence). The CDR3 is 14 residues long. The CDR3 region is CASSLRPGIYEQYF. In DNA, the CDR3 is TGTGCCAGCAGCCTGCGCCCGGGTATCTACGAGCAGTACTTC.

The chain couples TRBV29-1 to TRBJ2-1, with a weak D call TRBD2 (6 bases). The CDR3 consists of 11 residues. The V and J ends lost 6 bases and 9 bases respectively, with 12 bases between them. CDR1 and CDR2 from the germline V gene are SQVTM and ANQGSEA. In DNA form, the CDR3 reads TGCAGCGTAGCGTCCGGGGGTGAGCAGTTCTTC. Protein: CSVASGGEQFF.

CDR3 nucleotide sequence: TGTGCCAGCAGCTTCGGTGTACAGGGGCCCCAGCATTTT. Protein sequence: CASSFGVQGPQHF. The V and J genes are TRBV7-9 and TRBJ1-5; D is perhaps TRBD1 (6 bases). V lost 3 bases to trimming and J lost 9 bases, with 12 bases between them. The germline V gene has CDR1 SEHNR and CDR2 FQNEAQ (reference sequence). This CDR3 comprises 13 residues.

The chain has TRBV9 and TRBJ1-6; TRBD1 aligns across 8 bases. V trimming: 0 bases; J trimming: 9 bases; junction bases outside the gene matches: 5. The CDR3 is made up of 15 amino acids. Germline V CDR1 and CDR2: SGDLS, YYNGEE. The CDR3 loop reads CASSVADRVTSPLHF. The CDR3 nucleotides are TGTGCCAGCAGCGTAGCGGACAGGGTAACTTCACCCCTCCACTTT.

The gene calls are TRBV5-1 and TRBJ2-5; D perhaps matches TRBD1 (6 bases). The CDR3 runs to 14 residues. Trimming removed 4 bases at V and 1 base at J, with 11 bases between. CDR1 is SGHRS, CDR2 YFSETQ, per germline. The CDR3: CASSPRGTQETQYF. The DNA for the CDR3 is TGCGCCAGCAGCCCTAGGGGGACCCAAGAGACCCAGTACTTC.

This clone was found once. V gene TRBV15 combines with J gene TRBJ1-5, with D maybe TRBD1 (5 bases). The CDR3 has 16 residues. V lost 1 base, J lost 4 bases, and 14 bases lay in between. CDR1 LNHNV and CDR2 YYDKDF come from the germline V gene (reference sequence). As DNA, the CDR3 is TGTGCCACCAGCAGAGTGGGGCAGGGCAGGAATCAGCCCCAGCATTTT. This codes for CATSRVGQGRNQPQHF.

V gene TRBV19 combines with J gene TRBJ2-5; perhaps TRBD1 as D (5 bases). In germline, CDR1 is LNHDA, CDR2 SQIVND (reference sequence). V was clipped by 9 bases and J by 5 bases, with 25 bases between them. This CDR3 region has 16 residues. CDR3 in DNA: TGTGCCAGCAAAACCTCTGACGCAGATCCAGGGGAGACCCAGTACTTC. Residues: CASKTSDADPGETQYF. The variable domain in full, completed from reference TRBV19 and TRBJ2-5, reads DGGITQSPKYLFRKEGQNVTLSCEQNLNHDAMYWYRQDPGQGLRLIYYSQIVNDFQKGDIAEGYSVSREKKESFPLTVTSAQKNPTAFYLCASKTSDADPGETQYFGPGTRLLVL.

The chain couples TRBV5-1 to TRBJ2-2; TRBD1 agrees at 11 bases. CDR1 SGHRS and CDR2 YFSETQ come from the germline V gene. J lost 7 bases, V lost 4 bases, and 9 bases had no gene match. CDR3 length: 16 amino acids. The CDR3 is CASSRPGQGEVGELFF. The CDR3 bases are TGCGCCAGCAGCCGACCGGGACAGGGGGAAGTCGGGGAGCTGTTTTTT.

The V and J genes are TRBV4-1 and TRBJ2-1; 8 bases map to TRBD1. J lost 4 bases, V lost 2 bases, and 4 bases had no gene match. The CDR3 has 15 amino acids. Germline V lookup: CDR1 MGHRA, CDR2 YSYEKL. The CDR3 DNA reads as TGCGCCAGCAGCCAAACGGGACAGGCGTACAATGAGCAGTTCTTC. Translation: CASSQTGQAYNEQFF.

J is TRBJ1-1 and V is TRBV12-3 or TRBV12-4; 8 bases match TRBD1. V dropped 2 bases and J dropped 10; count of bases not matched to a gene: 3. This CDR3 is built from 12 residues. For the CDR3, the DNA is TGTGCCAGCAGTTTAATCAGGGGGCTAGCTTTCTTT. As protein: CASSLIRGLAFF.

The rearrangement links TRBV28 to TRBJ1-4, with a weak D call TRBD1 (5 bases). The CDR3 runs to 13 residues. Trimming left V 3 bases short and J 4 bases short, with 6 bases between. CDR1 and CDR2 (germline): MDHEN, SYDVKM. The CDR3 loop reads CASSFDSNEKLFF. CDR3 sequence (DNA): TGTGCCAGCAGTTTCGACAGTAATGAAAAACTGTTTTTT.